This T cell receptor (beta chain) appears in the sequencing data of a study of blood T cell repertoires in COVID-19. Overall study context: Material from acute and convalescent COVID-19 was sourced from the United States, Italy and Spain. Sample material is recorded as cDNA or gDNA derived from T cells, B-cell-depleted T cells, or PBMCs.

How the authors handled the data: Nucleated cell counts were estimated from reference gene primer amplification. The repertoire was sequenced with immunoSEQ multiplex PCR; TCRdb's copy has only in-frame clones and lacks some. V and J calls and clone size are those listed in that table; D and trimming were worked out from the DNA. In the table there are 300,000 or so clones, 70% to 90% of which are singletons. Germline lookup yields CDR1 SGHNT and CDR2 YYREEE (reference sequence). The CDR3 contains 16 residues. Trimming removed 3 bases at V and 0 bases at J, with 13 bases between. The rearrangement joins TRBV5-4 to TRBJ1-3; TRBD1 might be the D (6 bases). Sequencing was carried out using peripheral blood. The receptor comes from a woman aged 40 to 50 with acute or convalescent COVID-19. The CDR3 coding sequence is TGTGCCAGCAGCTCCCGACAGGAATACTCTGGAAACACCATATATTTT. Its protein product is CASSSRQEYSGNTIYF.